The 16 T cell receptor beta chains below come from one sample, sequenced in a study of cytomegalovirus exposure and HLA in healthy donors (dated 2017 in TCRdb). The library was generated by the immunoSEQ multiplex PCR assay. For the multiplex PCR, a mixture combining 60 forward primers for TCR Vbeta segments and 13 reverse primers for TCR Jbeta segments was used. TCRdb's version of the immuneACCESS table is confined to in-frame rearrangements and falls short of the full clone set. An unresolved V gene accounts for under half of the shortfall where checked; the remainder is of unknown origin. In this sample the table shows 120,000 or so clones, 86% of which occur a single time. The ten most abundant clones make up about 1.8% of the sample. Sequenced: PBMCs. The source of these receptors is a man aged 35 to 55 in good health and CMV-seronegative.

The V call is TRBV9, the J call TRBJ1-4, with D uncertain. Germline loops: CDR1 SGDLS, CDR2 YYNGEE. The CDR3 covers 15 residues. V gave up 4 bases and J gave up 3 bases, with 13 bases separating them. The CDR3 bases are TGTGCCAGCAGCAGAACACAGAGCCCTAATGAAAAACTGTTTTTT. Residues: CASSRTQSPNEKLFF.

V gene TRBV9 combines with J gene TRBJ1-5; no firm D call. The CDR3 is 13 amino acids. V was clipped by 4 bases and J by 8 bases, with 13 bases between them. Germline V CDR1 and CDR2: SGDLS, YYNGEE. CDR3 nucleotide sequence: TGTGCCAGCAGCCCGGTCCCTCCGGAGCCCCAGCATTTT. As protein: CASSPVPPEPQHF.

This clone was detected once. The V and J genes are TRBV5-1 and TRBJ1-2, with TRBD1 as a possible D gene (6 bases). Between the trimmed V and J ends, which lost 2 bases and 7 bases, there was a span of 18 bases. This CDR3 has 15 amino acids. Germline CDR1 SGHRS, CDR2 YFSETQ. CDR3 loop: CASSFSLQGRGGYTF. The CDR3 DNA sequence: TGCGCCAGCAGCTTCAGTCTGCAGGGGAGGGGTGGCTACACCTTC.

The J gene is TRBJ1-1, the V gene TRBV10-2; D unresolved. This CDR3 spans 13 amino acids. Trimming took 3 bases from V and 1 from J, leaving 6 bases between them. Looked up from germline, CDR1 is WSHSY and CDR2 is SAAADI. CDR3 in amino acids: CASSDRQNTEAFF. CDR3 nucleotides: TGCGCCAGCAGTGACAGACAGAACACTGAAGCTTTCTTT.

The chain has TRBV7-9 and TRBJ1-5, with TRBD1 matching over 9 bases. The germline V gene has CDR1 SEHNR and CDR2 FQNEAQ (reference sequence). This CDR3 has 17 residues. Germline trimming cut 3 bases from V and 3 bases from J; bases unmatched to any gene: 9. The chain's CDR3 is CASSFATGTGLNQPQHF. In DNA form, the CDR3 reads TGTGCCAGCAGCTTCGCCACCGGGACAGGGCTCAATCAGCCCCAGCATTTT.

The rearrangement uses TRBV6-5 and TRBJ1-4, with D perhaps matching TRBD1 (6 bases). V dropped 4 bases and J dropped 2 bases, with 14 bases sitting between them. The CDR3 runs 16 residues. CDR1 is MNHEY and CDR2 is SVGAGI in the germline V gene. This CDR3 reads CASSLSGAKTNEKLFF. The CDR3 nucleotides are TGTGCCAGCAGTTTATCAGGGGCGAAGACTAATGAAAAACTGTTTTTT.

In regard to this clone: Mismatch with germline at one junction end may stem from a read error. The CDR3 DNA sequence: TGTTCCAGCAGCAATCGGGACAGCATGGAGTACTTC. It translates to CSSSNRDSMEYF. The chain recombines TRBV7-9 with TRBJ2-7; 7 nucleotides agree with TRBD1. CDR1 SEHNR and CDR2 FQNEAQ come from the germline V gene (reference sequence). The CDR3 is made up of 12 amino acids.

The V call is TRBV10-3, the J call TRBJ2-7; TRBD1 matches 7 bases. The CDR3 totals 14 residues. CDR1 is ENHRY and CDR2 is SYGVKD in the germline V gene. After removal of 2 bases from V and 2 bases from J, the junction contained 3 bases not matched to a gene. The chain's CDR3 is CAISEGDSPYEQYF. For the CDR3, the DNA is TGTGCCATCAGTGAGGGGGACAGCCCCTACGAGCAGTACTTC.

This clone came up a few times. The rearrangement joins TRBV4-3 to TRBJ1-2; TRBD1 aligns across 8 bases. Germline trimming cut 4 bases from V and 8 bases from J; bases unmatched to any gene: 15. CDR1 is LGHNA and CDR2 is YSLEER in the germline V gene. The CDR3 is 16 residues long. CDR3 sequence reads: CASSLRLEATGEGYTF. The CDR3 coding sequence is TGCGCCAGCAGCCTAAGACTGGAGGCGACAGGGGAAGGCTACACCTTC.

The genes are TRBV11-3 and TRBJ1-1; 7 bases are a match to TRBD1. Trimming cost V 4 bases and J 1 base; bases outside gene matches: 6. CDR3 length: 15 amino acids. Germline loops: CDR1 SGHNT, CDR2 YENEEA. Written as DNA, the CDR3 is TGTGCCAGCAGCTCATCGACAGGGAAGAACACTGAAGCTTTCTTT. Residues: CASSSSTGKNTEAFF.

The chain combines TRBV2 with TRBJ2-5; D may be TRBD1 (5 bases). CDR1 is SNHLY and CDR2 is FYNNEI in the germline V gene. This CDR3 is 11 amino acids long. Trimming removed 11 bases at V and 4 bases at J, with 11 bases between. The CDR3 loop is CAEKQGETQYF. The CDR3, as DNA: TGTGCCGAAAAGCAGGGAGAGACCCAGTACTTC.

CDR3 DNA sequence: TGTGCCAGCAGTGGACGCCGTAGGGGGATCACTGAAGCTTTCTTT. This sequence encodes CASSGRRRGITEAFF. The chain uses TRBV27 and TRBJ1-1; a possible D gene is TRBD1 (6 bases). Germline V gives CDR1 MNHEY, CDR2 SMNVEV (reference sequence). V dropped 5 bases and J dropped 4 bases, with 17 bases sitting between them. The CDR3 runs to 15 residues.

The V gene is TRBV7-2, the J gene TRBJ1-5, with 8 positions matching TRBD1. Per germline, CDR1 SGHTA and CDR2 FQGNSA. The CDR3 loop spans 14 amino acids. The junction had 5 bases not matched to a gene; V was cut back by 4 bases and J by 6 bases. CDR3 amino acids: CASSSDRASQPQHF. CDR3 in DNA: TGTGCCAGCAGCTCGGACAGGGCGAGTCAGCCCCAGCATTTT.

The chain has TRBV18 and TRBJ1-6; the D gene is possibly TRBD1 (5 bases). The CDR3 extends over 16 amino acids. Germline CDR1 and CDR2: KGHSH and LQKENI. V was cut by 2 bases and J by 9 bases, with 17 bases left in between. The CDR3 nucleotides read TGTGCCAGCTCACCAGCATCCCGACAGTCGGGTTCACCCCTCCACTTT. This translates into CASSPASRQSGSPLHF.

This clone was seen more than once but under ten times. The rearrangement joins TRBV20-1 to TRBJ2-3, with D hard to call. The CDR3 is made up of 10 amino acids. The V end was cut by 6 bases, the J end by 5 bases, with 6 bases between. In germline, CDR1 is DFQATT, CDR2 SNEGSKA (reference sequence). CDR3 DNA sequence: TGCAGTGCAATACAAGATACGCAGTATTTT. Its protein product is CSAIQDTQYF.

The chain couples TRBV2 to TRBJ1-5, with D tentatively TRBD1 (5 bases). This CDR3 contains 16 residues. Trimming took 3 bases from V and 8 from J, leaving 20 bases between them. Per germline, CDR1 SNHLY and CDR2 FYNNEI. CDR3 sequence reads: CASSEGRGGATEPQHF. The DNA of the CDR3 is TGTGCCAGCAGTGAGGGGCGAGGAGGGGCGACCGAGCCCCAGCATTTT.